These 13 T cell receptor beta chains were sequenced from one sample in a study of control samples from healthy donors and cancer patients. Repertoires were generated with immunoSEQ multiplex PCR, while TCRdb's copy carries only in-frame clones and drops some. The sample lists over 150,000 clones; 95% to 96% were seen once. Sequenced material: blood. These receptors all come from a woman in her twenties or thirties in good health.

This clone came up once. The rearrangement links TRBV4-1 to TRBJ1-5, with 9 nucleotides matching TRBD1. CDR1 and CDR2 from the germline V gene are MGHRA and YSYEKL. V trimming: 5 bases; J trimming: 2 bases; junction bases outside the gene matches: 10. This CDR3 has 17 amino acids. Here the CDR3 DNA reads TGCGCCAGCAGCGCCGGGACAGGGTTTGGGCGCAATCAGCCCCAGCATTTT. Translated: CASSAGTGFGRNQPQHF.

V is TRBV3-1 (or the pseudogene TRBV3-2) and J is TRBJ2-7; weak D call: TRBD1 (5 bases). The length of the CDR3 is 15 residues. The V end was cut by 3 bases, the J end by 2 bases, with 14 bases between. Germline lookup yields CDR1 LGHDT and CDR2 YNNKEL (reference sequence). The CDR3 region is CASSHGIQGTYEQYF. CDR3 DNA sequence: TGTGCCAGCAGCCATGGGATCCAGGGAACCTACGAGCAGTACTTC.

The rearrangement joins TRBV19 to TRBJ1-4; perhaps TRBD1 as D (6 bases). The V end was cut by 5 bases, the J end by 8 bases, with 21 bases between. Germline loops: CDR1 LNHDA, CDR2 SQIVND (reference sequence). This CDR3 contains 16 residues. In nucleotides, the CDR3 is TGTGCCAGTAGTTCCCGCGGGGGACAAGTCCTGGAAAAACTGTTTTTT. Encoded protein: CASSSRGGQVLEKLFF.

The chain recombines TRBV7-9 with TRBJ2-7; TRBD1 aligns across 10 bases. The CDR3 sequence is 15 residues long. V lost 0 bases to trimming and J lost 7 bases; unmatched junction nucleotides: 6. Per germline, CDR1 SEHNR and CDR2 FQNEAQ (reference sequence). The CDR3 is CASSLAGTGVSEQYF. CDR3 coding DNA: TGTGCCAGCAGCTTAGCGGGGACAGGGGTGAGTGAGCAGTACTTC.

The V call is TRBV5-1, the J call TRBJ2-2; the match to TRBD1 covers 8 bases. The V gene end was trimmed by 0 bases and the J gene end by 3 bases; junction bases not matched to a gene: 10. This CDR3 is 18 amino acids long. The germline gives CDR1 SGHRS, CDR2 YFSETQ. CDR3 DNA: TGCGCCAGCAGCTTGGTTCGGTCCGACAGGGGTTACACCGGGGAGCTGTTTTTT. It codes for CASSLVRSDRGYTGELFF.

J is TRBJ1-1 and V is TRBV20-1; D might be TRBD1 (5 bases). Trimming removed 3 bases from V and 4 bases from J, with 18 bases in between. Germline V CDR1 and CDR2: DFQATT, SNEGSKA (reference sequence). The CDR3 has 15 residues. The DNA for the CDR3 is TGCAGTGCTAGTGTGGCTACGGGGGTTGGCACTGAAGCTTTCTTT. It codes for CSASVATGVGTEAFF.

The gene calls are TRBV6-6 and TRBJ2-3; 7 nucleotides line up with TRBD2. CDR3 length equals 15 residues. In germline, CDR1 is MNHNY, CDR2 SVGAGI (reference sequence). The J segment lost 3 bases and the V segment lost 2 bases, leaving 5 bases of the junction unmatched. The CDR3 reads CASSYGRESTDTQYF. Here the CDR3 DNA reads TGTGCCAGCAGTTACGGGCGGGAGAGTACAGATACGCAGTATTTT.

CDR3 amino acids: CASTTAPGPTVYGQFF. The CDR3 region has the DNA TGTGCCAGCACCACAGCACCGGGACCGACCGTCTATGGGCAGTTCTTC. V gene TRBV27 combines with J gene TRBJ2-1, with D possibly called TRBD1 or TRBD2 (5 bases each). Germline CDR1 reads MNHEY; CDR2 reads SMNVEV (reference sequence). Between the trimmed V and J ends, which lost 7 bases and 12 bases, there was a span of 28 bases. The CDR3 covers 16 residues.

This clone was observed a few times. V gene TRBV18 combines with J gene TRBJ2-2; D call uncertain. CDR1 and CDR2 from the germline V gene are KGHSH and LQKENI. With 0 bases removed from V and 5 bases from J, the gap between germline ends came to 7 bases. This CDR3 region has 14 residues. The CDR3 sequence is CASSPPSRTGELFF. The DNA for the CDR3 is TGTGCCAGCTCACCACCGAGTCGGACCGGGGAGCTGTTTTTT. The full variable domain, in which reference TRBV18 and TRBJ2-2 provide the parts outside the CDR3, is NAGVMQNPRHLVRRRGQEARLRCSPMKGHSHVYWYRQLPEEGLKFMVYLQKENIIDESGMPKERFSAEFPKEGPSILRIQQVVRGDSAAYFCASSPPSRTGELFFGEGSRLTVL.

The V and J genes are TRBV11-3 and TRBJ1-5; D is undetermined. V lost 3 bases and J 2 bases, leaving 5 bases between the germline ends. The CDR3 sequence is 13 residues long. Germline V lookup: CDR1 SGHNT, CDR2 YENEEA. In DNA form, the CDR3 reads TGTGCCAGCAGCTTCCCAGGCAATCAGCCCCAGCATTTT. As protein: CASSFPGNQPQHF.

The chain is built from TRBV5-4 and TRBJ2-7; D unclear. The CDR3 sequence is 13 residues long. CDR1 SGHNT and CDR2 YYREEE come from the germline V gene (reference sequence). Trimming cost V 0 bases and J 4 bases, with 8 bases left between them. CDR3 sequence: CASSLGPLYEQYF. DNA for the CDR3: TGTGCCAGCAGCTTGGGCCCATTGTACGAGCAGTACTTC. The variable domain in full, completed from reference TRBV5-4 and TRBJ2-7, reads ETGVTQSPTHLIKTRGQQVTLRCSSQSGHNTVSWYQQALGQGPQFIFQYYREEENGRGNFPPRFSGLQFPNYSSELNVNALELDDSALYLCASSLGPLYEQYFGPGTRLTVT.

CDR3 bases: TGTGCCAGCAACGATCTCCCGGGACAGGACTATGGCTACACCTTC. Amino acids: CASNDLPGQDYGYTF. This chain uses TRBV28 with TRBJ1-2, with 8 bases that match TRBD1. The germline V gene has CDR1 MDHEN and CDR2 SYDVKM. The CDR3 length is 15 residues. V shed 7 bases and J 3 bases; nucleotides not matched to a gene: 10.

The chain is built from TRBV12-3 or TRBV12-4 and TRBJ1-6; D gene ambiguous. V gave up 7 bases and J gave up 6 bases, with 10 bases separating them. The CDR3 is made up of 13 amino acids. The CDR3 reads CASTSPINSPLHF. The CDR3 nucleotides are TGTGCCAGCACCTCACCGATTAATTCACCCCTCCACTTT.